The 22 T cell receptor beta chains below all came from one sample that was sequenced in a study of control samples from healthy donors and cancer patients (dated by TCRdb to the early 2020s). Library preparation used the immunoSEQ multiplex PCR assay. TCRdb provides this immuneACCESS table in a form limited to in-frame rearrangements. Some clones are lacking; in checked studies, under half of them reflect an unresolved V gene, and why the rest are absent is not known. The table for this sample lists 130,000 to 150,000 clones; more than 85% of them were counted only once. The ten most abundant clones make up 3% to 3.5% of the sample. Sequencing was done on a sample of blood. These receptors all come from a man aged 25-45 years in good health.

The V and J genes are TRBV24-1 and TRBJ1-2; 12 nucleotides line up with TRBD1. The J segment lost 7 bases and the V segment lost 4 bases, leaving 6 bases of the junction unmatched. The CDR3 covers 15 residues. The germline gives CDR1 KGHDR, CDR2 SFDVKD. CDR3 sequence (DNA): TGTGCCACCAGTGACCGGGGACAGGGGGCCGGTGGCTACACCTTC. Amino acids: CATSDRGQGAGGYTF.

V gene TRBV5-1 combines with J gene TRBJ2-6, with 8 bases that match TRBD1. There are 18 residues in the CDR3. Germline CDR1 reads SGHRS; CDR2 reads YFSETQ. V lost 0 bases, J lost 1 base, and 6 bases stayed unmatched. The DNA of the CDR3 is TGCGCCAGCAGCTTGGGGGGACAGGCGTTTTCTGGGGCCAACGTCCTGACTTTC. Translated, it gives CASSLGGQAFSGANVLTF.

This chain joins TRBV2 and TRBJ2-3; TRBD2 matches 8 bases. The CDR3 spans 16 residues. The V gene end was trimmed by 3 bases and the J gene end by 2 bases; junction bases not matched to a gene: 7. The germline V gene encodes CDR1 SNHLY and CDR2 FYNNEI. CDR3 coding DNA: TGTGCCAGCAGTGATGTAGTAGCGGGGTCCACAGATACGCAGTATTTT. Translating gives CASSDVVAGSTDTQYF.

J is TRBJ2-3 and V is TRBV5-1; 7 bases are a match to TRBD1. The CDR3 extends over 14 amino acids. Germline V lookup: CDR1 SGHRS, CDR2 YFSETQ. J lost 1 base, V lost 4 bases, and 3 bases had no gene match. The CDR3 here is CASSATGGTDTQYF. The CDR3 region has the DNA TGCGCCAGCAGCGCAACAGGGGGCACAGATACGCAGTATTTT.

The rearrangement uses TRBV27 and TRBJ1-1, with a weak D call TRBD1 (6 bases). V lost 4 bases and J 3 bases, leaving 21 bases between the germline ends. The CDR3 has 17 amino acids. Germline lookup yields CDR1 MNHEY and CDR2 SMNVEV (reference sequence). The CDR3 loop is CASSSLISGARDTEAFF. The CDR3 bases are TGTGCCAGCAGTTCCTTGATCTCAGGGGCCCGGGACACTGAAGCTTTCTTT.

The chain links TRBV15 to TRBJ1-2; no definite D call. Trimming shortened V by 4 bases and J by 4 bases, and 7 bases separated the two germline ends. This CDR3 region has 12 residues. In germline, CDR1 is LNHNV, CDR2 YYDKDF (reference sequence). CDR3 sequence (DNA): TGTGCCACCAGCAATGGTATCTATGGCTACACCTTC. This encodes CATSNGIYGYTF.

To note about this clone: One end of the junction varies from germline; a read error may be responsible. The chain links TRBV5-6 to TRBJ2-3; 7 bases line up with TRBD1. This CDR3 is 14 amino acids long. Germline V CDR1 and CDR2: SGHDT, YYEEEE. The CDR3 is CACRQGMNTDTQYF. The CDR3, as DNA: TGTGCCTGCAGACAGGGTATGAACACAGATACGCAGTATTTT. The entire variable domain, with the rest obtained from reference TRBV5-6 and TRBJ2-3, is as follows: DAGVTQSPTHLIKTRGQQVTLRCSPKSGHDTVSWYQQALGQGPQFIFQYYEEEERQRGNFPDRFSGHQFPNYSSELNVNALLLGDSALYLCACRQGMNTDTQYFGPGTRLTVL.

The chain links TRBV29-1 to TRBJ2-7, with 9 bases lining up with TRBD1. Germline V lookup: CDR1 SQVTM, CDR2 ANQGSEA. There are 12 residues in the CDR3. J gave up 3 bases and V 4 bases, and 1 base lay outside the gene matches. The CDR3 nucleotides read TGCAGCGTTGCGGGACAGGGCTACGAGCAGTACTTC. Translation gives CSVAGQGYEQYF.

The gene calls are TRBV27 and TRBJ1-1; a possible D gene is TRBD1 (5 bases). The CDR3 runs to 13 residues. Germline-derived CDR1 and CDR2 are MNHEY and SMNVEV (reference sequence). V was trimmed by 8 bases and J by 4 bases, leaving 14 bases between them. CDR3 coding DNA: TGTGCCAGCTCATGGGGGGGAATCACTGAAGCTTTCTTT. Translation gives CASSWGGITEAFF.

This clone showed up just once. The rearrangement joins TRBV5-1 to TRBJ2-7, with D possibly TRBD1 on 6 matching bases. Trimming cost V 0 bases and J 4 bases, with 14 bases left between them. Germline lookup yields CDR1 SGHRS and CDR2 YFSETQ. This CDR3 comprises 15 residues. This CDR3 reads CASSLEMDRVYEQYF. CDR3 sequence (DNA): TGCGCCAGCAGCTTGGAGATGGACAGAGTATACGAGCAGTACTTC.

The chain has TRBV7-8 and TRBJ1-2, with 8 bases fitting TRBD1. This CDR3 contains 15 residues. Germline V gene lookup returns CDR1 SGHVS and CDR2 FQNEAQ. Trimming removed 5 bases from V and 4 bases from J; junction bases left unmatched: 9. This CDR3 is CASSPDRVKLYGYTF. The CDR3 coding sequence is TGTGCCAGCAGCCCGGACAGGGTGAAACTCTATGGCTACACCTTC.

V is TRBV27 and J is TRBJ2-1; no clear D. The CDR3 sequence is 13 residues long. V lost 3 bases to trimming and J lost 4 bases, with 7 bases between them. Germline CDR1 is MNHEY and CDR2 is SMNVEV (reference sequence). CDR3 nucleotide sequence: TGTGCCAGCAGTTTTAGTCCATACAATGAGCAGTTCTTC. As protein: CASSFSPYNEQFF.

Comments on this clone: Other nucleotide sequences from this sample produce the same CDR3. This chain links TRBV21-1 with TRBJ2-7; the table gives TRBD1 as D, unverified against the DNA. TRBV21-1 is a known pseudogene. This CDR3 comprises 13 residues. CDR3 in amino acids: CASSSRETYEQYF. The CDR3 DNA reads as TGTGCCAGCAGCAGCAGGGAAACCTACGAGCAGTACTTC.

This rearrangement joins TRBV7-2 to TRBJ2-4; 8 nucleotides align to TRBD2. The length of the CDR3 is 14 residues. J lost 8 bases, V lost 2 bases, and 5 bases had no gene match. Germline V CDR1 and CDR2: SGHTA, FQGNSA. CDR3 sequence: CASSLRRGADIQYF. CDR3 in DNA: TGTGCCAGCAGCTTACGGCGGGGGGCAGACATTCAGTACTTC.

V usage is TRBV28 and J usage is TRBJ2-7; D is perhaps TRBD2 (5 bases). CDR1 is MDHEN and CDR2 is SYDVKM in the germline V gene. Trimming shortened V by 2 bases and J by 4 bases, and 9 bases separated the two germline ends. CDR3 length: 13 residues. CDR3 in DNA: TGTGCCAGCAGTTTAGGAGGAGGTTACGAGCAGTACTTC. This sequence encodes CASSLGGGYEQYF.

This chain joins TRBV12-5 and TRBJ2-1, with no clear D. This CDR3 is 16 amino acids long. Trimming left V 6 bases short and J 8 bases short, with 23 bases between. Germline V gene lookup returns CDR1 LGHNT and CDR2 FRNRAP. The CDR3 is CASGGATVGPVDEQFF. The CDR3 region has the DNA TGTGCTAGTGGGGGTGCCACAGTGGGCCCGGTCGATGAGCAGTTCTTC.

The gene calls are TRBV9 and TRBJ2-5; 11 nucleotides align to TRBD2. This CDR3 region has 17 residues. V was clipped by 0 bases and J by 3 bases; unmatched bases: 7. Germline V gives CDR1 SGDLS, CDR2 YYNGEE. CDR3 amino acids: CASSVGLAGFGEETQYF. CDR3 bases: TGTGCCAGCAGCGTAGGACTAGCGGGATTCGGAGAAGAGACCCAGTACTTC. Looking up the rest from reference TRBV9 and TRBJ2-5 gives the full variable domain: DSGVTQTPKHLITATGQRVTLRCSPRSGDLSVYWYQQSLDQGLQFLIQYYNGEERAKGNILERFSAQQFPDLHSELNLSSLELGDSALYFCASSVGLAGFGEETQYFGPGTRLLVL.

This rearrangement joins TRBV5-1 to TRBJ2-7, with a possible D match to TRBD1 (6 bases). The CDR3 consists of 16 residues. CDR1 SGHRS and CDR2 YFSETQ come from the germline V gene. Trimming pared 0 bases from V and 6 bases from J, leaving 19 bases between. The CDR3 is CASSLVGQGLMGEQYF. CDR3 in DNA: TGCGCCAGCAGCTTGGTGGGGCAGGGGCTTATGGGCGAGCAGTACTTC.

The chain uses TRBV6-6 and TRBJ1-6; 7 positions match TRBD1. This CDR3 contains 17 residues. V trimming: 5 bases; J trimming: 3 bases; junction bases outside the gene matches: 10. From germline, CDR1 is MNHNY and CDR2 SVGAGI (reference sequence). The CDR3 here is CASSRDRTGNYNSPLHF. Here the CDR3 DNA reads TGTGCCAGCAGTCGAGACCGGACAGGCAACTATAATTCACCCCTCCACTTT.

The rearrangement uses TRBV9 and TRBJ2-3, with 7 bases lining up with TRBD2. The germline V gene encodes CDR1 SGDLS and CDR2 YYNGEE. The CDR3 extends over 16 amino acids. The trim removed 4 bases at V and 1 base at J, leaving 9 bases unmatched. The CDR3: CASSPWGGDRTDTQYF. CDR3 DNA: TGTGCCAGCAGCCCCTGGGGGGGGGACCGCACAGATACGCAGTATTTT.

The chain uses TRBV19 and TRBJ1-2, with D maybe TRBD1 (5 bases). V shed 7 bases and J shed 2 bases, with 14 bases lying between them. The CDR3 runs to 14 residues. Germline loops: CDR1 LNHDA, CDR2 SQIVND (reference sequence). The chain's CDR3 is CASTEVPGNYGYTF. The CDR3 region has the DNA TGTGCCAGTACCGAAGTTCCAGGGAACTATGGCTACACCTTC.

The chain combines TRBV6-6 with TRBJ1-3; no firm D call. The CDR3 is 13 residues long. Germline V gene lookup returns CDR1 MNHNY and CDR2 SVGAGI (reference sequence). V dropped 4 bases and J dropped 2 bases, with 6 bases sitting between them. Here the CDR3 DNA reads TGTGCCAGCAGTTTTAGGGCTGGAAACACCATATATTTT. Residues: CASSFRAGNTIYF.